These 22 T cell receptor beta chains were all obtained from the same sample, sequenced in a study of T cell changes during pregnancy in multiple sclerosis. The table came from immunoSEQ multiplex PCR; TCRdb's copy has only in-frame clones and leaves some out. Of roughly 25,000 clones listed, about 89% are singletons. Sequenced material: CD8+ T cells from peripheral blood mononuclear cells, taken in the first trimester of pregnancy. These receptors were obtained from a female donor in good health, enrolled as a control in a pregnancy study.

The V and J genes are TRBV6-5 and TRBJ1-1; weak D call: TRBD1 (5 bases). Germline V gene lookup returns CDR1 MNHEY and CDR2 SVGAGI. Deletions cut 4 bases from V and 0 bases from J, with 9 bases between. The CDR3 sequence is 14 residues long. Written as DNA, the CDR3 is TGTGCCAGCAGTTTAGGGGTTATGAACACTGAAGCTTTCTTT. Amino acid sequence: CASSLGVMNTEAFF.

The chain employs TRBV27 and TRBJ1-6; TRBD1 might be the D (6 bases). Trimming removed 4 bases from V and 9 bases from J, with 10 bases in between. Per germline, CDR1 MNHEY and CDR2 SMNVEV (reference sequence). This CDR3 region has 13 residues. The CDR3 sequence: CASSSGVGSPLHF. In DNA form, the CDR3 reads TGTGCCAGCAGTTCAGGGGTCGGTTCACCCCTCCACTTT.

This chain connects TRBV10-1 to TRBJ2-1; 7 nucleotides align to TRBD2. Germline CDR1 is WNHNN and CDR2 is SYGVQD (reference sequence). This CDR3 is built from 15 residues. The junction had 8 bases not matched to a gene; V was cut back by 4 bases and J by 5 bases. The CDR3 DNA reads as TGCGCCAGCAGTGGGCGCGGAGCGGGGAACAATGAGCAGTTCTTC. Protein: CASSGRGAGNNEQFF.

The CDR3 coding sequence is TGCGCCAGCAGCCAAGGCCTTGGGGCGGGGGCTCCTTATACGCAGTATTTT. This encodes CASSQGLGAGAPYTQYF. The V call is TRBV4-1, the J call TRBJ2-3, with TRBD2 as a possible D gene (7 bases). Germline V CDR1 and CDR2: MGHRA, YSYEKL. Trimming stripped 1 base from V and 7 bases from J, with 21 bases between. CDR3 size: 17 residues.

The V gene is TRBV13, the J gene TRBJ2-1, with 8 positions matching TRBD1. J lost 4 bases, V lost 6 bases, and 2 bases had no gene match. CDR1 is PRHDT, CDR2 FYEKMQ, per germline (reference sequence). CDR3 length equals 13 residues. The CDR3 here is CASRGQGYNEQFF. CDR3 DNA sequence: TGTGCCAGCAGAGGACAGGGATACAATGAGCAGTTCTTC. The whole variable domain, remainder taken from reference TRBV13 and TRBJ2-1, is AAGVIQSPRHLIKEKRETATLKCYPIPRHDTVYWYQQGPGQDPQFLISFYEKMQSDKGSIPDRFSAQQFSDYHSELNMSSLELGDSALYFCASRGQGYNEQFFGPGTRLTVL.

The rearrangement joins TRBV11-2 to TRBJ2-7; D is perhaps TRBD1 (6 bases). The V end was cut by 0 bases, the J end by 2 bases, with 11 bases between. Germline-derived CDR1 and CDR2 are SGHAT and FQNNGV. CDR3 length: 15 amino acids. As DNA, the CDR3 is TGTGCCAGCAGCTTAGAGGTCAGGGGAACCTACGAGCAGTACTTC. Amino acids: CASSLEVRGTYEQYF. The variable domain in full, completed from reference TRBV11-2 and TRBJ2-7, reads EAGVAQSPRYKIIEKRQSVAFWCNPISGHATLYWYQQILGQGPKLLIQFQNNGVVDDSQLPKDRFSAERLKGVDSTLKIQPAKLEDSAVYLCASSLEVRGTYEQYFGPGTRLTVT.

V gene TRBV5-1 combines with J gene TRBJ2-7; D call uncertain. The germline V and J ends were trimmed by 0 bases and 3 bases, with 10 bases remaining between them. This CDR3 spans 14 amino acids. CDR1 SGHRS and CDR2 YFSETQ come from the germline V gene. The DNA of the CDR3 is TGCGCCAGCAGCTTGGCCAGTACCTTCTACGAGCAGTACTTC. Amino acids: CASSLASTFYEQYF.

This clone has a single count. The chain uses TRBV12-5 and TRBJ2-7, with 7 bases fitting TRBD1. With 3 bases clipped from V and 5 bases from J, the junction kept 4 bases outside the gene matches. CDR3 length equals 13 residues. The V gene's germline CDR1 is LGHNT and CDR2 FRNRAP. The CDR3 DNA reads as TGTGCTAGTGGTTTTTCCGGGACAGACGAGCAGTACTTC. Amino acids: CASGFSGTDEQYF. The full variable domain, its missing parts supplied by reference TRBV12-5 and TRBJ2-7, is DARVTQTPRHKVTEMGQEVTMRCQPILGHNTVFWYRQTMMQGLELLAYFRNRAPLDDSGMPKDRFSAEMPDATLATLKIQPSEPRDSAVYFCASGFSGTDEQYFGPGTRLTVT.

V gene TRBV11-2 combines with J gene TRBJ1-1; D might be TRBD1 (6 bases). The CDR3 has 14 amino acids. V lost 3 bases to trimming and J lost 4 bases, with 12 bases between them. Germline V gene lookup returns CDR1 SGHAT and CDR2 FQNNGV. For the CDR3, the DNA is TGTGCCAGCAGCTTTGGCAGGGGAAGCACTGAAGCTTTCTTT. Translation gives CASSFGRGSTEAFF.

The gene calls are TRBV7-8 and TRBJ1-5; 10 positions match TRBD1. V shed 4 bases and J 4 bases; nucleotides not matched to a gene: 10. The germline V gene has CDR1 SGHVS and CDR2 FQNEAQ. The CDR3 is 17 residues long. CDR3 residues: CASSSEYGTGVNQPQHF. The CDR3, as DNA: TGTGCCAGCAGCTCGGAGTACGGGACAGGGGTAAATCAGCCCCAGCATTTT.

The chain is built from TRBV6-5 and TRBJ2-7; D is uncertain. V lost 7 bases and J 5 bases, leaving 15 bases between the germline ends. The CDR3 runs 13 residues. From germline, CDR1 is MNHEY and CDR2 SVGAGI. The CDR3: CASTQQQYHEQYF. CDR3 nucleotides: TGTGCCAGCACCCAACAGCAGTACCACGAGCAGTACTTC.

This clone has just a few counts. The rearrangement joins TRBV30 to TRBJ1-1; weak D call: TRBD1 (5 bases). Looked up from germline, CDR1 is GTSNPN and CDR2 is SVGIG (reference sequence). CDR3 length: 15 residues. V dropped 4 bases and J dropped 4 bases, with 19 bases sitting between them. The CDR3 sequence: CAWNLPWRGFTEAFF. The DNA for the CDR3 is TGTGCCTGGAATCTGCCCTGGCGGGGGTTCACTGAAGCTTTCTTT.

Remarks on this clone: Possible read error: a much larger clone is one base away. The sample contains more than one DNA sequence encoding this CDR3. The chain combines TRBV6-4 with TRBJ2-3, with TRBD2 identical over 9 bases. This CDR3 region has 14 residues. The V gene's germline CDR1 is MRHNA and CDR2 SNTAGT. The trim removed 2 bases at V and 3 bases at J, leaving 0 bases unmatched. The CDR3 DNA follows: TGTGCCAGCAGTGACACTAGCGGGACAGATACGCAGTATTTT. Protein: CASSDTSGTDTQYF.

This clone was observed a handful of times. The V call is TRBV2, the J call TRBJ2-7; no definite D call. The CDR3 loop spans 12 amino acids. Trimming left V 2 bases short and J 7 bases short, with 9 bases between. CDR1 and CDR2 (germline): SNHLY, FYNNEI. In DNA, the CDR3 is TGTGCCAGCAGTGAACGAGGTTTGGAGCAGTACTTC. The encoded protein is CASSERGLEQYF.

The chain carries TRBV5-1 and TRBJ1-2, with D hard to call. CDR3 length equals 13 residues. V lost 7 bases and J lost 1, with 11 bases in between. The germline gives CDR1 SGHRS, CDR2 YFSETQ. The CDR3 reads CASGEGGNYGYTF. As DNA, the CDR3 is TGCGCCAGCGGGGAGGGAGGTAACTATGGCTACACCTTC.

The chain recombines TRBV5-8 with TRBJ1-1; TRBD1 is a possible D gene (5 bases). Germline lookup yields CDR1 SGHTS and CDR2 YDEGEE. The CDR3 spans 13 residues. The ends were cut back, 0 bases at V and 5 bases at J, with 8 bases in the middle. CDR3 sequence: CASSLGQPTEAFF. The CDR3 bases are TGTGCCAGCAGCTTGGGACAGCCGACTGAAGCTTTCTTT.

The chain recombines TRBV19 with TRBJ1-5; D might be TRBD1 (5 bases). The CDR3 is made up of 14 amino acids. The V gene's germline CDR1 is LNHDA and CDR2 SQIVND (reference sequence). The V and J ends lost 3 bases and 3 bases respectively, with 9 bases between them. CDR3 region: CASSIGGVNQPQHF. The CDR3 bases are TGTGCCAGTAGTATCGGGGGAGTCAATCAGCCCCAGCATTTT.

This rearrangement joins TRBV13 to TRBJ2-3; D ambiguous. This CDR3 has 13 amino acids. The V and J ends lost 4 bases and 3 bases respectively, with 8 bases between them. The germline CDR1 and CDR2 sequences are PRHDT and FYEKMQ (reference sequence). The CDR3, as DNA: TGTGCCAGCAGCTCGCACTCAACAGATACGCAGTATTTT. This codes for CASSSHSTDTQYF. Based on the CDR3 plus reference TRBV13 and TRBJ2-3, the full variable domain is AAGVIQSPRHLIKEKRETATLKCYPIPRHDTVYWYQQGPGQDPQFLISFYEKMQSDKGSIPDRFSAQQFSDYHSELNMSSLELGDSALYFCASSSHSTDTQYFGPGTRLTVL.

This rearrangement joins TRBV19 to TRBJ2-1; TRBD1 might be the D (5 bases). Germline CDR1 reads LNHDA; CDR2 reads SQIVND (reference sequence). The CDR3 consists of 15 residues. Trimming stripped 3 bases from V and 5 bases from J, with 14 bases between. CDR3 amino acids: CASSILLIGDNEQFF. DNA of the CDR3: TGTGCCAGTAGTATTCTACTTATAGGGGACAATGAGCAGTTCTTC.

This clone was observed a few times. V gene TRBV5-4 combines with J gene TRBJ1-1; D call uncertain. The CDR3 consists of 13 residues. The V and J ends lost 5 bases and 3 bases respectively, with 11 bases between them. Germline loops: CDR1 SGHNT, CDR2 YYREEE (reference sequence). The CDR3 region is CASSPGEDTEAFF. The CDR3 DNA follows: TGTGCCAGCAGTCCCGGGGAGGACACTGAAGCTTTCTTT.

J is TRBJ1-1 and V is TRBV28; D is possibly TRBD1 (5 bases). The CDR3 is 14 amino acids. Germline loops: CDR1 MDHEN, CDR2 SYDVKM. Trimming shortened V by 3 bases and J by 2 bases, and 10 bases separated the two germline ends. The CDR3: CASSFLGPNTEAFF. DNA of the CDR3: TGTGCCAGCAGTTTTCTGGGGCCTAACACTGAAGCTTTCTTT.

The rearrangement links TRBV15 to TRBJ1-3; D uncertain. Germline assignment: CDR1 LNHNV and CDR2 YYDKDF (reference sequence). The CDR3 runs 15 residues. V was trimmed by 3 bases and J by 0 bases, leaving 9 bases between them. CDR3 residues: CATSSVSSSGNTIYF. The CDR3 DNA follows: TGTGCCACCAGCAGTGTGTCCAGCTCTGGAAACACCATATATTTT.